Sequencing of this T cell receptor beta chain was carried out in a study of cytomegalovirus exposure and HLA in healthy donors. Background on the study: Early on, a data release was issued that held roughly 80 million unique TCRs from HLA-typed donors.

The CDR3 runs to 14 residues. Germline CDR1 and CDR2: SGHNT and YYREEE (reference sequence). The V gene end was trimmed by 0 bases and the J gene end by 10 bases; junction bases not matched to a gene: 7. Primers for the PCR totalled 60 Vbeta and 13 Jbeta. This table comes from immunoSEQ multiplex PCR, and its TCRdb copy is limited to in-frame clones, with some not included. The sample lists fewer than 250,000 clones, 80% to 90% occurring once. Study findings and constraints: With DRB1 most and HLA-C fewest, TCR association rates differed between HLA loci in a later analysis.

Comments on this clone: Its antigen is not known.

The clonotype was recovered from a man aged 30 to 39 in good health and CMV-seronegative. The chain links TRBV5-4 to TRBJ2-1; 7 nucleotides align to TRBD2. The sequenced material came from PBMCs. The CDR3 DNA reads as TGTGCCAGCAGCTTGGAGTCCAGGCGGGGGGAGCAGTTCTTC. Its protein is CASSLESRRGEQFF.